These T cell receptor beta chains were read from a single sample in a study of T-cell reconstitution after alpha-beta-depleted transplantation in children. One entry per CDR3 protein results from TCRdb running MiXCR on the PCR reads. The profile shows over 450,000 distinct CDR3 sequences, about 10% of them singletons. The input for sequencing was PBMCs, taken before TCRalphabeta/CD19-depleted stem cell transplant. These TCRs come from a child aged 2 to 9 with inherited bone marrow failure, due to receive a stem cell transplant. Both conserved end residues are part of each CDR3. Size values are once, few and many counts, or a class for expanded clones, and some rows have none.

clone size	J gene	V gene	CDR3 length	CDR3 protein
few	TRBJ2-7	TRBV12-3/TRBV12-4	13	CASSLNQGLEQYF
few	TRBJ2-7	TRBV28	12	CASHDVLGEQYF
few	TRBJ1-5	TRBV19	15	CASSMTDYSNQPQHF
many	TRBJ1-1	TRBV20-1	14	CSARDSQGGTEAFF
many	TRBJ2-2	TRBV27	14	CASSPLGPTGELFF
many	TRBJ1-6	TRBV7-2	15	CASSLDRVYNSPLHF
many	TRBJ2-3	TRBV20-1	15	CSASPPGFSTDTQYF
NA	TRBJ1-6	TRBV27	14	CASSLVGSHSPLHF
many	TRBJ2-2	TRBV12-3/TRBV12-4	11	CASSFGGELFF
many	TRBJ2-5	TRBV28	19	CASSFPIWGPTGGEETQYF
many	TRBJ2-7	TRBV27	14	CASSLSSAGYEQYF
few	TRBJ2-7	TRBV6-2/TRBV6-3	16	CASRLTTSGFSYEQYF
many	TRBJ1-5	TRBV12-3/TRBV12-4	15	CASSLRRPGNQPQHF
many	TRBJ1-4	TRBV5-1	15	CASSYVGAVDEKLFF
many	TRBJ1-1	TRBV7-8	15	CASSLRDRGGTEAFF
many	TRBJ2-5	TRBV20-1	17	CSARDPGTSGSGETQYF
many	TRBJ1-2	TRBV12-3/TRBV12-4	14	CASSDGQGLYGYTF
NA	TRBJ1-2	TRBV7-9	15	CASSSASVLTYGYTF
many	TRBJ2-3	TRBV29-1	10	CSVARDTQYF
NA	TRBJ1-5	TRBV28	15	CASSSGQAGNQPQHF
NA	TRBJ1-2	TRBV5-5	15	CASSFGLGRGPGYTF
NA	TRBJ1-5	TRBV28	13	CASSPRGVRPQHF
many	TRBJ2-7	TRBV10-3	13	CALRTSGSYEQYF
many	TRBJ2-7	TRBV27	14	CASSLSTGGYEQYF
many	TRBJ2-1	TRBV7-2	17	CASSLRGRTSGNNEQFF
many	TRBJ2-1	TRBV20-1	13	CSANYRLPNEQFF
many	TRBJ1-2	TRBV7-2	15	CASSPNKGPSTGYTF
many	TRBJ2-2	TRBV28	14	CASEPIENTGELFF
many	TRBJ2-1	TRBV5-1	13	CASSPGGLDEQFF
many	TRBJ2-3	TRBV25-1	14	CASRVFSGTDTQYF
NA	TRBJ1-1	TRBV6-1	13	CASSEAWGTEAFF